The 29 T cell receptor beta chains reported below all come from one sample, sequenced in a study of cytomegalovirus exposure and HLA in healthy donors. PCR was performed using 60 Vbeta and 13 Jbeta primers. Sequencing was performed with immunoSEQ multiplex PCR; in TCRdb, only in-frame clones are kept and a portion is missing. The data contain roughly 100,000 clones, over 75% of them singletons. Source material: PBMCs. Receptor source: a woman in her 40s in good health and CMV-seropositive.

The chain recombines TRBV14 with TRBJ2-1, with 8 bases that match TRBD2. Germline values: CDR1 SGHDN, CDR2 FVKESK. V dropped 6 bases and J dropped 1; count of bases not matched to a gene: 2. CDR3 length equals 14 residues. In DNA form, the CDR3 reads TGTGCCAGCAGTCCGGGGGGGTCCTACAATGAGCAGTTCTTC. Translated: CASSPGGSYNEQFF.

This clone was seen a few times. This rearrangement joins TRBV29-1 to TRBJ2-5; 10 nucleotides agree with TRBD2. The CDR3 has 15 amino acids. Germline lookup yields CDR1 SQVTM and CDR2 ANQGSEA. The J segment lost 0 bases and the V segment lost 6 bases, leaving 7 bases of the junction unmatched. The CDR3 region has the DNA TGCAGCGTGCGGGGGACTAGCGCGAACCAAGAGACCCAGTACTTC. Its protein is CSVRGTSANQETQYF.

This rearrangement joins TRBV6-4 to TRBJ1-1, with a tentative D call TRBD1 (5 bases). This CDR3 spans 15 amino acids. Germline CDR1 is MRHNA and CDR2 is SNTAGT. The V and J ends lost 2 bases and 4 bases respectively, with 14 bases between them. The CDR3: CASSDRWGYFTEAFF. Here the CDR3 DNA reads TGTGCCAGCAGTGACAGATGGGGCTATTTCACTGAAGCTTTCTTT.

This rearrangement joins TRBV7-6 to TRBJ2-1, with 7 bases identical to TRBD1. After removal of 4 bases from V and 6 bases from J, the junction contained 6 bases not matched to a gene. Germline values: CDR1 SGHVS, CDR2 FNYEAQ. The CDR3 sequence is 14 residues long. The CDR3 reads CASSSTGVLNEQFF. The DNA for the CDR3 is TGTGCCAGCAGCTCTACAGGGGTGCTCAATGAGCAGTTCTTC. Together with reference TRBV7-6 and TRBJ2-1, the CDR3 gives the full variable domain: GAGVSQSPRYKVTKRGQDVALRCDPISGHVSLYWYRQALGQGPEFLTYFNYEAQQDKSGLPNDRFSAERPEGSISTLTIQRTEQRDSAMYRCASSSTGVLNEQFFGPGTRLTVL.

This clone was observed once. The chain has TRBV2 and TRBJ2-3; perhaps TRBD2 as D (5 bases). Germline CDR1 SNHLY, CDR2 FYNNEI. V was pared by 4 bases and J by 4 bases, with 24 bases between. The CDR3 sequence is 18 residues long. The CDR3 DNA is TGTGCCAGCAGTGCGAACCCCCAGGTAGTAAAAGCGGCAGATACGCAGTATTTT. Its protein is CASSANPQVVKAADTQYF. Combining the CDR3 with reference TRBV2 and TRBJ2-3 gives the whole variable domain EPEVTQTPSHQVTQMGQEVILRCVPISNHLYFYWYRQILGQKVEFLVSFYNNEISEKSEIFDDQFSVERPDGSNFTLKIRSTKLEDSAMYFCASSANPQVVKAADTQYFGPGTRLTVL.

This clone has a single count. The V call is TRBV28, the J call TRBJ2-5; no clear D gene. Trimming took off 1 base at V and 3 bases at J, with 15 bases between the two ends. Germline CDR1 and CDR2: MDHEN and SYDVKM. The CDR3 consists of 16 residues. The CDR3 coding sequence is TGTGCCAGCAGTTTATTTGGTCGTAGAGAGGAAGAGACCCAGTACTTC. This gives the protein CASSLFGRREEETQYF.

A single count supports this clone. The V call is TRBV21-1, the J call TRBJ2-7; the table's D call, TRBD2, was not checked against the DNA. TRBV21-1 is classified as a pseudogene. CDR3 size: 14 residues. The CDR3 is CASGPRPGSYEQYF. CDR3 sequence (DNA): TGTGCCAGCGGTCCTCGCCCGGGGTCCTACGAGCAGTACTTC.

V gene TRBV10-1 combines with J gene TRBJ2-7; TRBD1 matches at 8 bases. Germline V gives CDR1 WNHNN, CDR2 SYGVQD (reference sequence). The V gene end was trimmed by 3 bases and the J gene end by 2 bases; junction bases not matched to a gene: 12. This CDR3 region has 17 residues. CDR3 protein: CASSDIAVGTGPYEQYF. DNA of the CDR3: TGCGCCAGCAGTGACATAGCGGTGGGGACAGGACCCTACGAGCAGTACTTC.

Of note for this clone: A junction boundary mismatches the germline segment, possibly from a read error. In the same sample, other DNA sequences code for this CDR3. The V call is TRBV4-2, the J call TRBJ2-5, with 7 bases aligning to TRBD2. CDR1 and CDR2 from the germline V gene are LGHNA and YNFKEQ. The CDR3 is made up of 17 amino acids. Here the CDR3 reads CASSQDVFVAGLETQYF. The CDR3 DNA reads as TGTGCCAGCAGTCAAGATGTCTTTGTAGCGGGTCTGGAGACCCAGTACTTC.

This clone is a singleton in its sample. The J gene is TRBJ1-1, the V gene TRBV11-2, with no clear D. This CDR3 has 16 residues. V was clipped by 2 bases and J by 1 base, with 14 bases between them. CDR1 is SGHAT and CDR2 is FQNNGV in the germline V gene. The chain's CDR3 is CASSLWRRGRNTEAFF. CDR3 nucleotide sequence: TGTGCCAGCAGCTTATGGAGGAGAGGGAGGAACACTGAAGCTTTCTTT.

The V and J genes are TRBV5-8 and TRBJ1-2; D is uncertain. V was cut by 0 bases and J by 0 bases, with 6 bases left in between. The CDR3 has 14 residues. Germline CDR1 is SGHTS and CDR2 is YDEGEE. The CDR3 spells CASSLGATNYGYTF. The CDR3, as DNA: TGTGCCAGCAGCTTGGGAGCTACTAACTATGGCTACACCTTC.

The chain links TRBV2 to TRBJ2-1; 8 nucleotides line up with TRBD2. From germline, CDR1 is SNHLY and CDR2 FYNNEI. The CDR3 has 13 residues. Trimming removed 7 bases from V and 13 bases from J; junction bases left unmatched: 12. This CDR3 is CASTGGAPAHQFF. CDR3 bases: TGTGCCAGCACCGGGGGGGCCCCTGCCCACCAGTTCTTC.

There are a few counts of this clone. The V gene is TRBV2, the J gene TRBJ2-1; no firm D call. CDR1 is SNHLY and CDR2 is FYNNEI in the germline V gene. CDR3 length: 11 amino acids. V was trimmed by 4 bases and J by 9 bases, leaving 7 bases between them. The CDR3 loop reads CASSVVGEQFF. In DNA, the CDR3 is TGTGCCAGCAGTGTAGTCGGTGAGCAGTTCTTC.

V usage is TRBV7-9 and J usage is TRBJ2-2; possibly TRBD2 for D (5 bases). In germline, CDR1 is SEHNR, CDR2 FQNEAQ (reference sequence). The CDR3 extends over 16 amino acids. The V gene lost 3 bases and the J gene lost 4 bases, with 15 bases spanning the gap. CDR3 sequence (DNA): TGTGCCAGCAGCTTCCAACTAGTCGCGGGCACCGGGGAGCTGTTTTTT. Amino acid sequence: CASSFQLVAGTGELFF.

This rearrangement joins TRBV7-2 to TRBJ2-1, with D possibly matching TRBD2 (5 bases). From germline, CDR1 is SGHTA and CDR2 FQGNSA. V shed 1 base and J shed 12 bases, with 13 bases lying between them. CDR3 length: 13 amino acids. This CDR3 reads CASSLVRGSGQFF. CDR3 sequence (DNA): TGTGCCAGCAGCTTAGTCCGAGGGAGTGGGCAGTTCTTC.

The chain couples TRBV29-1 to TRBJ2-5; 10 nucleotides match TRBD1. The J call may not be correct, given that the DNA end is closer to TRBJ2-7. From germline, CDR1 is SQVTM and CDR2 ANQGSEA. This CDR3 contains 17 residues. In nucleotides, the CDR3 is TGCAGCGTTGAGCTGGCCCCGACAGGGGGCACATTTTACGAGCAGTACTTC. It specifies CSVELAPTGGTFYEQYF.

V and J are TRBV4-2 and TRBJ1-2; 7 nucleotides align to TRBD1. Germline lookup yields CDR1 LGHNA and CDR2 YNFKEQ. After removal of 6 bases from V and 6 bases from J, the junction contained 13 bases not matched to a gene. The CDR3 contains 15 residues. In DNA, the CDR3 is TGTGCCAGCAGGGAAAACGACAGGGATCCCAATGGCTACACCTTC. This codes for CASRENDRDPNGYTF.

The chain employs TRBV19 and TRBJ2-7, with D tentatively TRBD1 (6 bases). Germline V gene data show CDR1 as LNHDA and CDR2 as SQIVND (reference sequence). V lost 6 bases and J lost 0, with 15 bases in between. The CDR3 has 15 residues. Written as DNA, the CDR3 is TGTGCCAGTAGGCGCCGGGACACCAGCTCCTACGAGCAGTACTTC. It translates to CASRRRDTSSYEQYF.

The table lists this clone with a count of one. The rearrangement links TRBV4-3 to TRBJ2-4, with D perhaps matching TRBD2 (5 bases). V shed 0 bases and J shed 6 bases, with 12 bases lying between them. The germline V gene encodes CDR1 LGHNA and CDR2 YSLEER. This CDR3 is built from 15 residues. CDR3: CASSQDEGRRNIQYF. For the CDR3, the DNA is TGCGCCAGCAGCCAAGATGAGGGCCGCCGAAACATTCAGTACTTC.

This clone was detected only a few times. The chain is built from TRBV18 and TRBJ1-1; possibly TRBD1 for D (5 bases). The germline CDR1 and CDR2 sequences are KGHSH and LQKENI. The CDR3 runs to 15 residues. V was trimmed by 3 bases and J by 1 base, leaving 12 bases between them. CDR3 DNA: TGTGCCAGCTCACCCCCGGGAGGGACGAACACTGAAGCTTTCTTT. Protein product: CASSPPGGTNTEAFF.

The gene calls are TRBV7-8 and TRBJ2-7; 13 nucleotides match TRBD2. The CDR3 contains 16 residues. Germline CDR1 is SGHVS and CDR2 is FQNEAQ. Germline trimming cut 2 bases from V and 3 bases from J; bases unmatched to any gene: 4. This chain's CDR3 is CASSLLGTSGNYEQYF. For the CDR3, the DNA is TGTGCCAGCAGCTTATTAGGGACTAGCGGGAACTACGAGCAGTACTTC.

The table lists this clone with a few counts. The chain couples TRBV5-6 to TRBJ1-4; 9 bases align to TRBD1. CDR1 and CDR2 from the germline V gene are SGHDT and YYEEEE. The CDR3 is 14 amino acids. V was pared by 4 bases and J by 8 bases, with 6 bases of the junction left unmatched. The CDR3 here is CASSLGTGREKLFF. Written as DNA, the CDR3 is TGTGCCAGCAGCCTCGGGACAGGGAGGGAAAAACTGTTTTTT.

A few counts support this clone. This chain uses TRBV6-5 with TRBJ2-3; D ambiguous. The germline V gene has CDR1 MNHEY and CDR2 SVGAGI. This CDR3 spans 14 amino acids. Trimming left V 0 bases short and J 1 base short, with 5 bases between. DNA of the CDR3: TGTGCCAGCAGTTACTCATCGGGCACAGATACGCAGTATTTT. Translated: CASSYSSGTDTQYF.

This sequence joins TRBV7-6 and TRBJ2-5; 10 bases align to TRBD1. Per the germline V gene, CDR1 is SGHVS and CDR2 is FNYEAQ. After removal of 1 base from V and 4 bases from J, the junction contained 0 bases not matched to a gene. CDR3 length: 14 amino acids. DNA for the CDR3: TGTGCCAGCAGCTTAGGGACAGGGGGAGAGACCCAGTACTTC. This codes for CASSLGTGGETQYF. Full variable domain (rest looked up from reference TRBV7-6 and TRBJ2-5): GAGVSQSPRYKVTKRGQDVALRCDPISGHVSLYWYRQALGQGPEFLTYFNYEAQQDKSGLPNDRFSAERPEGSISTLTIQRTEQRDSAMYRCASSLGTGGETQYFGPGTRLLVL.

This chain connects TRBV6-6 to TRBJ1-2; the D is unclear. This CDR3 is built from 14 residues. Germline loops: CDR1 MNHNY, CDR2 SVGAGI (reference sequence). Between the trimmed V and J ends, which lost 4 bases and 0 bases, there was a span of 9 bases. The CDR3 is CASSFGHPNYGYTF. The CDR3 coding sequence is TGTGCCAGCAGTTTTGGGCATCCTAACTATGGCTACACCTTC.

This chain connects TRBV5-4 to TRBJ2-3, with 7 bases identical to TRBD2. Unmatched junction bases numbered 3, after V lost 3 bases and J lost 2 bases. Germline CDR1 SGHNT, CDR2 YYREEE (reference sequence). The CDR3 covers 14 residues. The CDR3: CASSWGGDTDTQYF. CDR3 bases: TGTGCCAGCAGCTGGGGGGGGGACACAGATACGCAGTATTTT.

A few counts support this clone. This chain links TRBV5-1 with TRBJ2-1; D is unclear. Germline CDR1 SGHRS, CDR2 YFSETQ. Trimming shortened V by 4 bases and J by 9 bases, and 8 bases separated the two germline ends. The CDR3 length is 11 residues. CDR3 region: CASSPSSEQFF. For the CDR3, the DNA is TGCGCCAGCAGCCCCTCCTCTGAGCAGTTCTTC.

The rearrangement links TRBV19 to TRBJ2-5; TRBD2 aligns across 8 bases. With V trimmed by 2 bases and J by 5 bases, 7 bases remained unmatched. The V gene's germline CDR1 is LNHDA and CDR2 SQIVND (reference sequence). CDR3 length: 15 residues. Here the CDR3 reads CASSIPGGARETQYF. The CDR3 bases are TGTGCCAGTAGTATACCGGGAGGGGCGAGGGAGACCCAGTACTTC.

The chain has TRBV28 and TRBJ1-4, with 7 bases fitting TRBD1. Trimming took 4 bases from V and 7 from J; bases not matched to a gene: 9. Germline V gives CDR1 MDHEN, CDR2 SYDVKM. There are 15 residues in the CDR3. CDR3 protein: CASSSLSGGGEKLFF. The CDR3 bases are TGTGCCAGCAGTTCCCTCTCAGGGGGAGGTGAAAAACTGTTTTTT.